The present T cell receptor beta chain was sequenced within a study of beta chain features in type 1 diabetes. The authors reverse transcribed all of the isolated RNA, so sequencing captured expressed TCRB transcripts. TCRdb keeps only in-frame clones here, not all; method: immunoSEQ multiplex PCR. The data show 850,000 to 900,000 clones, under 20% seen once. Germline lookup yields CDR1 SNHLY and CDR2 FYNNEI. The CDR3 has 13 residues. J was trimmed by 0 bases and V by 8 bases; bases with no gene match: 2. This clonotype was sampled from a woman aged 18-30 years in good health. The chain joins TRBV2 to TRBJ2-3; TRBD1 matches at 7 bases. The specimen sequenced was naive CD4+ T cells from blood. CDR3 sequence reads: CASLGQSTDTQYF. Here the CDR3 DNA reads TGTGCCAGCTTGGGACAGAGCACAGATACGCAGTATTTT.